One sample yielded the 21 T cell receptor beta chains listed below, sequenced in a study of OX40 agonist ivuxolimab in advanced cancers. Sequencing was performed with immunoSEQ multiplex PCR; in TCRdb, only in-frame clones are kept and a portion is missing. The sample records tens of thousands of clones, 70% to 90% being singletons. Sequencing used CD4+ or CD8+ T cells sorted from blood, obtained in a trial of the OX40 agonist ivuxolimab. The receptors were gathered from an adult with an advanced solid tumor such as melanoma, head and neck, liver or kidney cancer.

The rearrangement joins TRBV2 to TRBJ2-2; D is perhaps TRBD2 (6 bases). Germline V gene lookup returns CDR1 SNHLY and CDR2 FYNNEI. V dropped 5 bases and J dropped 5 bases, with 12 bases sitting between them. CDR3 length: 14 residues. The CDR3 loop is CASSPRGGTGELFF. CDR3 sequence (DNA): TGTGCCAGCAGTCCCCGTGGGGGGACCGGGGAGCTGTTTTTT.

This clone was detected once. The genes are TRBV11-2 and TRBJ2-7; D is perhaps TRBD2 (5 bases). V was shortened by 5 bases and J by 2 bases, with 13 bases between the two germline ends. The germline V gene encodes CDR1 SGHAT and CDR2 FQNNGV. The CDR3 has 14 residues. The CDR3 loop is CASSPFAGTYEQYF. CDR3 nucleotides: TGTGCCAGCAGCCCCTTTGCGGGTACCTACGAGCAGTACTTC.

This clone was detected only once. The chain employs TRBV25-1 and TRBJ1-1; perhaps TRBD1 as D (5 bases). The V end was cut by 2 bases, the J end by 4 bases, with 20 bases between. The CDR3 length is 17 residues. Germline-derived CDR1 and CDR2 are MGHDK and SYGVNS. The CDR3 sequence: CASSEDRFAGLITEAFF. The CDR3 region has the DNA TGTGCCAGCAGTGAAGACCGTTTTGCAGGGCTGATCACTGAAGCTTTCTTT.

V is TRBV9 and J is TRBJ2-5; D is unclear. The J call could be wrong; TRBJ2-7 is a better fit for the DNA end. The CDR3 totals 13 residues. Germline V CDR1 and CDR2: SGDLS, YYNGEE. The CDR3 protein is CASSVEITTEQYF. CDR3 bases: TGTGCCAGCAGCGTAGAGATCACGACCGAGCAGTACTTC.

This sequence joins TRBV29-1 and TRBJ1-2; no reliable D call. This CDR3 comprises 14 residues. V dropped 3 bases and J dropped 7 bases, with 18 bases sitting between them. Germline V gives CDR1 SQVTM, CDR2 ANQGSEA. CDR3 residues: CSVELGGGSGGYTF. CDR3 DNA: TGCAGCGTTGAGTTAGGTGGAGGGTCTGGTGGCTACACCTTC.

The J gene is TRBJ1-2, the V gene TRBV2; D is unclear. The CDR3 has 14 amino acids. Between the trimmed V and J ends, which lost 4 bases and 2 bases, there was a span of 11 bases. Germline CDR1 and CDR2: SNHLY and FYNNEI. CDR3 in DNA: TGTGCCAGCAGTGTATTAGGACCCAACTATGGCTACACCTTC. This gives the protein CASSVLGPNYGYTF.

This rearrangement joins TRBV7-2 to TRBJ1-1; D gene uncertain. Trimming stripped 4 bases from V and 1 base from J, with 1 base between. Germline lookup yields CDR1 SGHTA and CDR2 FQGNSA. The CDR3 loop spans 11 amino acids. The CDR3 nucleotides read TGTGCCAGCAGCTCGAACACTGAAGCTTTCTTT. This codes for CASSSNTEAFF.

The rearrangement uses TRBV19 and TRBJ1-2; D is perhaps TRBD1 (5 bases). The ends were cut back, 5 bases at V and 3 bases at J, with 7 bases in the middle. Per germline, CDR1 LNHDA and CDR2 SQIVND (reference sequence). This CDR3 is built from 12 residues. CDR3 DNA sequence: TGTGCCAGTAGTGGCAGGGACTATGGCTACACCTTC. The encoded protein is CASSGRDYGYTF. The full variable domain, completed using reference TRBV19 and TRBJ1-2, is DGGITQSPKYLFRKEGQNVTLSCEQNLNHDAMYWYRQDPGQGLRLIYYSQIVNDFQKGDIAEGYSVSREKKESFPLTVTSAQKNPTAFYLCASSGRDYGYTFGSGTRLTVV.

The chain carries TRBV7-2 and TRBJ2-5; weak D call: TRBD1 (5 bases). The germline V gene encodes CDR1 SGHTA and CDR2 FQGNSA. The CDR3 loop spans 13 amino acids. The V end lost 3 bases, the J end lost 1 base, and 6 bases lay between the germline ends. DNA for the CDR3: TGTGCCAGCAGCTTTGGGGCCCAAGAGACCCAGTACTTC. Amino acid sequence: CASSFGAQETQYF.

The gene calls are TRBV28 and TRBJ2-1; 8 bases are shared with TRBD2. The CDR3 length is 15 residues. Germline V gene sequence: CDR1 MDHEN, CDR2 SYDVKM. J gave up 5 bases and V 5 bases, and 8 bases lay outside the gene matches. DNA for the CDR3: TGTGCCAGCAGTCCCGCCCGGGGGGGGAACAATGAGCAGTTCTTC. Its protein is CASSPARGGNNEQFF.

This clone has a single count. The chain combines TRBV19 with TRBJ2-2; D remains ambiguous. This CDR3 spans 14 amino acids. V lost 5 bases, J lost 4 bases, and 11 bases lay in between. CDR1 is LNHDA, CDR2 SQIVND, per germline (reference sequence). The CDR3 sequence is CASSLTPGTGELFF. The CDR3 DNA is TGTGCCAGTAGTCTGACCCCGGGCACCGGGGAGCTGTTTTTT.

CDR3 in DNA: TGTGCCAGCAGTTTTCCCCCGGGACAGGGGACCTACGAGCAGTACTTC. This translates into CASSFPPGQGTYEQYF. The chain recombines TRBV28 with TRBJ2-7, with 10 bases that match TRBD1. The CDR3 extends over 16 amino acids. The V segment lost 3 bases and the J segment 2 bases; nucleotides outside the gene matches: 7. Germline V gene data show CDR1 as MDHEN and CDR2 as SYDVKM.

The chain carries TRBV28 and TRBJ1-2; D is undetermined. The V gene's germline CDR1 is MDHEN and CDR2 SYDVKM. This CDR3 spans 14 amino acids. The V gene lost 2 bases and the J gene lost 6 bases, with 13 bases spanning the gap. The CDR3 is CASSLAAAQNGYTF. CDR3 sequence (DNA): TGTGCCAGCAGTTTAGCCGCCGCTCAAAATGGCTACACCTTC.

This clone was seen a few times. The chain links TRBV30 to TRBJ1-2; no definite D call. The CDR3 extends over 10 amino acids. Trimming removed 1 base from V and 7 bases from J, with 4 bases in between. The germline V gene has CDR1 GTSNPN and CDR2 SVGIG (reference sequence). The DNA for the CDR3 is TGTGCCTGGAGTGGAAGTGGCTACACCTTC. This encodes CAWSGSGYTF. The full variable domain, rest sourced from reference TRBV30 and TRBJ1-2, is SQTIHQWPATLVQPVGSPLSLECTVEGTSNPNLYWYRQAAGRGLQLLFYSVGIGQISSEVPQNLSASRPQDRQFILSSKKLLLSDSGFYLCAWSGSGYTFGSGTRLTVV.

The J gene is TRBJ2-7, the V gene TRBV9; 8 nucleotides match TRBD1. The CDR3 covers 16 residues. Germline trimming cut 0 bases from V and 0 bases from J; bases unmatched to any gene: 5. Germline CDR1 reads SGDLS; CDR2 reads YYNGEE. CDR3 DNA: TGTGCCAGCAGCGTAGATCTGGGACAGGACTCCTACGAGCAGTACTTC. Encoded protein: CASSVDLGQDSYEQYF.

The chain links TRBV5-6 to TRBJ2-3, with 8 bases identical to TRBD1. From germline, CDR1 is SGHDT and CDR2 YYEEEE. This CDR3 region has 15 residues. V shed 5 bases and J 6 bases; nucleotides not matched to a gene: 11. The DNA of the CDR3 is TGTGCCAGCAGGCCGGGGACAGGTGGAAGGGATACGCAGTATTTT. Protein sequence: CASRPGTGGRDTQYF.

The chain couples TRBV7-9 to TRBJ2-1; no reliable D call. The CDR3 runs 16 residues. V gave up 5 bases and J gave up 8 bases, with 22 bases separating them. Germline V lookup: CDR1 SEHNR, CDR2 FQNEAQ (reference sequence). CDR3 residues: CASSPPATRPWDEQFF. Written as DNA, the CDR3 is TGTGCCAGCAGCCCGCCTGCTACGAGGCCCTGGGATGAGCAGTTCTTC. Filled out from reference TRBV7-9 and TRBJ2-1, the complete variable domain reads DTGVSQNPRHKITKRGQNVTFRCDPISEHNRLYWYRQTLGQGPEFLTYFQNEAQLEKSRLLSDRFSAERPKGSFSTLEIQRTEQGDSAMYLCASSPPATRPWDEQFFGPGTRLTVL.

This chain connects TRBV5-1 to TRBJ2-3; D remains ambiguous. The CDR3 extends over 15 amino acids. Germline V gene lookup returns CDR1 SGHRS and CDR2 YFSETQ. Trimming pared 4 bases from V and 0 bases from J, leaving 12 bases between. The CDR3 protein is CASSVVEPSTDTQYF. CDR3 nucleotides: TGCGCCAGCAGCGTTGTGGAACCGAGCACAGATACGCAGTATTTT.

This sequence joins TRBV6-6 and TRBJ1-1, with a possible D match to TRBD1 (6 bases). Per the germline V gene, CDR1 is MNHNY and CDR2 is SVGAGI (reference sequence). Trimming shortened V by 6 bases and J by 7 bases, and 18 bases separated the two germline ends. There are 14 residues in the CDR3. CDR3 sequence reads: CASSNPKGGFEAFF. DNA of the CDR3: TGTGCCAGCAGCAATCCTAAAGGGGGATTTGAAGCTTTCTTT.

The chain is built from TRBV21-1 and TRBJ2-2; the table's D call TRBD1 went unverified against the DNA. TRBV21-1 is a pseudogene segment. The CDR3 totals 16 residues. The DNA of the CDR3 is TGTGCCAGCAGCAAAACGGCCAGGGGGCTGTCCGGGGAGCTGTTTTTT. Its protein product is CASSKTARGLSGELFF.

The CDR3: CASSFGYYEQYF. The CDR3 DNA reads as TGCGCCAGCAGCTTCGGTTACTACGAGCAGTACTTC. The chain employs TRBV5-1 and TRBJ2-7; D call uncertain. The germline gives CDR1 SGHRS, CDR2 YFSETQ. Trimming shortened V by 2 bases and J by 3 bases, and 6 bases separated the two germline ends. The CDR3 contains 12 residues.